This TCR beta chain came from a study of beta chain features in type 1 diabetes. Expressed TCRB transcripts were sequenced after all isolated RNA was converted to cDNA. Here immunoSEQ multiplex PCR was the method, and the copy in TCRdb shows in-frame clones only, minus some. This sample has some 150,000 clones, with 40% to 55% found just once. V was clipped by 4 bases and J by 6 bases; unmatched bases: 9. The CDR3 has 16 residues. In germline, CDR1 is MNHNY, CDR2 SVGAGI (reference sequence). The sequence was obtained from a man aged 18 to 29 in good health. Sequenced input: Tregs from blood. J is TRBJ1-2 and V is TRBV6-6, with 12 bases fitting TRBD1. Written as DNA, the CDR3 is TGTGCCAGCAGTTCCCAGTGGGGACAGGGGGCGAATGGCTACACCTTC. It encodes CASSSQWGQGANGYTF.